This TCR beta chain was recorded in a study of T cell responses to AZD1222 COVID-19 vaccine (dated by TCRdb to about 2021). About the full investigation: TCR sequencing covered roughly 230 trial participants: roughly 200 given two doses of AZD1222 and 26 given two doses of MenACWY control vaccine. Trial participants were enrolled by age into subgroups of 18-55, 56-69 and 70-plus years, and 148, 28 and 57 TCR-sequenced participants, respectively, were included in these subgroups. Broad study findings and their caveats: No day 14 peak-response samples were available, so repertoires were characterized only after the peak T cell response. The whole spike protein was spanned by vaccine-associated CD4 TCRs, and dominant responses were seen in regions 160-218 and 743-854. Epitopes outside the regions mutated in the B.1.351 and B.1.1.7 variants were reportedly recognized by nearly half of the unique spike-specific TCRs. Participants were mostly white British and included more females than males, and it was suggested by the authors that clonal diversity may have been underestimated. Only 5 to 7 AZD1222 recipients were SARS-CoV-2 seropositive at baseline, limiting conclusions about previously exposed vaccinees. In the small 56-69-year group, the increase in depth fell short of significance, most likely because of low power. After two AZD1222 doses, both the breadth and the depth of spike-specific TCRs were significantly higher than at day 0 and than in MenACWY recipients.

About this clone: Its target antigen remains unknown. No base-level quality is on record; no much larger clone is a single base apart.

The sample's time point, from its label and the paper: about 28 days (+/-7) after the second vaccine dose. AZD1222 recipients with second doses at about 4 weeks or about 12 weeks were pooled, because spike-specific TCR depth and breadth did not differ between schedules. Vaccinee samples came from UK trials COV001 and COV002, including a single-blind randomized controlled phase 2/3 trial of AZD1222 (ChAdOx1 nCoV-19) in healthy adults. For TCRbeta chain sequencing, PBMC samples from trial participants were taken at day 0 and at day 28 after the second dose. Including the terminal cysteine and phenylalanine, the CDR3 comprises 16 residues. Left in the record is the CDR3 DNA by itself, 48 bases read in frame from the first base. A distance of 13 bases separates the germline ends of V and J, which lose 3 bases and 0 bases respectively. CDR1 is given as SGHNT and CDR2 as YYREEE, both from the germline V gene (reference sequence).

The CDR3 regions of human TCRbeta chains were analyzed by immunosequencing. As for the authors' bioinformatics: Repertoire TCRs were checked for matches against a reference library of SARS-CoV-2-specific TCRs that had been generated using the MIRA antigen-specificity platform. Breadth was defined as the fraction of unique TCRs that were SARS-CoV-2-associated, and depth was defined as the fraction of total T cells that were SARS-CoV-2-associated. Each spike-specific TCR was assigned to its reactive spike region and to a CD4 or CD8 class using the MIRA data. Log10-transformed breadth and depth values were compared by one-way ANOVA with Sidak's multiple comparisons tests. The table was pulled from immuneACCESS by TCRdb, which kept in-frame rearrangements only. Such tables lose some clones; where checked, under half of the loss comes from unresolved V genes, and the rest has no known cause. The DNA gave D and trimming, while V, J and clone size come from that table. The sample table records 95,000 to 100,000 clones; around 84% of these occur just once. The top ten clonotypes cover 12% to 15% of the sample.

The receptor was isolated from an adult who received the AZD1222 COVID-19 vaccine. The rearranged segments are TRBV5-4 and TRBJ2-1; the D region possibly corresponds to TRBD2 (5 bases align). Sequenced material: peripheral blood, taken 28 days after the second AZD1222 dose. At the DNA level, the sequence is TGTGCCAGCAGCTCCGCCGGCGGAGGCTCCTACAATGAGCAGTTCTTC. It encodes CASSSAGGGSYNEQFF. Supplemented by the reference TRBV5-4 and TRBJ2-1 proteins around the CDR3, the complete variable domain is ETGVTQSPTHLIKTRGQQVTLRCSSQSGHNTVSWYQQALGQGPQFIFQYYREEENGRGNFPPRFSGLQFPNYSSELNVNALELDDSALYLCASSSAGGGSYNEQFFGPGTRLTVL.